This entry features one TCR beta chain sequence. This sample includes further DNA sequences coding for the same CDR3. Generated by immunoSEQ multiplex PCR, the TCRdb table keeps only in-frame clones and is missing some. Of just under 95,000 clones listed, around 92% are singletons. This CDR3 region has 16 residues. The trim removed 2 bases at V and 6 bases at J, leaving 3 bases unmatched. Per the germline V gene, CDR1 is MNHEY and CDR2 is SVGAGI. These data belong to a study of T cell changes during pregnancy in multiple sclerosis. Source: peripheral blood, taken in the first trimester of pregnancy. The chain uses TRBV6-5 and TRBJ2-2, with 13 bases that match TRBD2. The receptor was derived from a female donor with multiple sclerosis, enrolled in a pregnancy study. CDR3 nucleotide sequence: TGTGCCAGCAGTTACCTGACTAGCGGGAGGCCCGGGGAGCTGTTTTTT. Its translation is CASSYLTSGRPGELFF.